The 19 T cell receptor beta chains reported below all come from one sample, sequenced in a study of blood T cells in healthy people across ages. PCR was performed a second time for roughly 7 to 12 cycles using a sample-barcoded 5' primer and a J-beta primer mix. TCRdb used MiXCR to reprocess the 5' RACE reads, holding one entry per CDR3 protein. This sample has around 800,000 distinct CDR3 sequences; 60% to 80% occur once, and the top ten carry around a quarter. Sequencing used blood. The receptors were gathered from a man aged 25-40 years in good health.

The J gene is TRBJ2-7, the V gene TRBV11-2; a weak D match, TRBD2 (5 bases). Germline V gene data show CDR1 as SGHAT and CDR2 as FQNNGV. V was trimmed by 5 bases and J by 2 bases, leaving 16 bases between them. CDR3 length equals 15 residues. The CDR3 protein is CASSRRLLFPYEQYF. The CDR3 bases are TGTGCCAGCAGCAGGAGGCTCCTGTTCCCCTACGAGCAGTACTTC.

CDR3 loop: CASKTLNYEQYF. Here the CDR3 DNA reads TGTGCCAGCAAGACACTCAACTACGAGCAGTACTTC. The chain uses TRBV6-2 or TRBV6-3 and TRBJ2-4; D remains unclear. The J call may be mistaken, given a closer DNA end match to TRBJ2-7. Germline CDR1 MNHEY, CDR2 SVGEGT. CDR3 length: 12 amino acids.

This clonotype has ten or more counts. The junction does not match germline at one end; this may be a read error. The V gene is TRBV5-1, the J gene TRBJ2-5; D is uncertain. Looked up from germline, CDR1 is SGHRS and CDR2 is YFSETQ. The CDR3 runs to 12 residues. The CDR3 DNA is TGTGCCAGCAGTTTAGGGTTGGAGACCCAGTACTTC. The encoded protein is CASSLGLETQYF.

This chain uses TRBV30 with TRBJ1-2, with D tentatively TRBD1 (5 bases). Germline-derived CDR1 and CDR2 are GTSNPN and SVGIG (reference sequence). The V end was cut by 0 bases, the J end by 0 bases, with 11 bases between. The CDR3 runs 15 residues. The DNA for the CDR3 is TGTGCCTGGAGTGTAAGACAGTTAGCTAACTATGGCTACACCTTC. Translation gives CAWSVRQLANYGYTF.

V usage is TRBV7-9 and J usage is TRBJ1-6; D perhaps matches TRBD1 (5 bases). Between the trimmed V and J ends, which lost 5 bases and 9 bases, there was a span of 17 bases. This CDR3 comprises 15 residues. Germline assignment: CDR1 SEHNR and CDR2 FQNEAQ (reference sequence). CDR3 DNA: TGTGCCAGCAGCGACGGGGGGGACTGGACTTCACCCCTCCACTTT. Its protein product is CASSDGGDWTSPLHF.

CDR3 nucleotide sequence: TGCAGTGCGGAAACAGGGGGTATCTCGTACGAGCAGTACTTC. Amino acids: CSAETGGISYEQYF. The J gene is TRBJ2-4, the V gene TRBV20-1; 8 bases align to TRBD1. The J call is doubtful: the DNA matches TRBJ2-7 better. The germline V gene has CDR1 DFQATT and CDR2 SNEGSKA (reference sequence). The CDR3 contains 14 residues.

This rearrangement joins TRBV6-2 or TRBV6-3 to TRBJ1-2, with D unresolved. Germline V gene sequence: CDR1 MNHEY, CDR2 SVGEGT. This CDR3 is 14 amino acids long. V lost 6 bases, J lost 2 bases, and 13 bases lay in between. For the CDR3, the DNA is TGTGCCAGCAGCGTCGGGTTTCTGAACTATGGCTACACCTTC. This translates into CASSVGFLNYGYTF.

V gene TRBV18 combines with J gene TRBJ1-5; D might be TRBD1 (6 bases). Germline V lookup: CDR1 KGHSH, CDR2 LQKENI. The V and J ends lost 3 bases and 0 bases respectively, with 12 bases between them. CDR3 size: 16 residues. CDR3 bases: TGTGCCAGCTCACCCGGACAGCAAAATAGCAATCAGCCCCAGCATTTT. This codes for CASSPGQQNSNQPQHF.

The gene calls are TRBV5-6 and TRBJ2-1; TRBD1 matches 8 bases. This CDR3 comprises 16 residues. V gave up 0 bases and J gave up 7 bases; unmatched junction bases: 9. Germline V lookup: CDR1 SGHDT, CDR2 YYEEEE. CDR3 region: CASSLDRTGLPNEQFF. In DNA form, the CDR3 reads TGTGCCAGCAGCTTGGATCGGACAGGGTTACCTAATGAGCAGTTCTTC.

This clonotype came up a few times. J is TRBJ1-5 and V is TRBV4-2; D call uncertain. CDR3 length: 14 residues. The V gene's germline CDR1 is LGHNA and CDR2 YNFKEQ. V gave up 1 base and J gave up 7 bases, with 11 bases separating them. Here the CDR3 reads CASSQGFSGQPQHF. In DNA form, the CDR3 reads TGTGCCAGCAGCCAAGGGTTCTCGGGGCAGCCCCAGCATTTT.

CDR3: CASSYRQGRNQETQYF. CDR3 nucleotides: TGTGCCAGCAGTTACCGACAGGGGCGCAACCAAGAGACCCAGTACTTC. The V and J genes are TRBV28 and TRBJ2-5; 8 positions agree with TRBD1. This CDR3 is built from 16 residues. In germline, CDR1 is MDHEN, CDR2 SYDVKM. Trimming took 4 bases from V and 0 from J; bases not matched to a gene: 7.

This clonotype was seen only a few times. CDR3 nucleotide sequence: TGTGCCAGCAGCACAGCGGCCGGGGGCACAGATACGCAGTATTTT. It encodes CASSTAAGGTDTQYF. J is TRBJ2-3 and V is TRBV7-3, with a weak D call TRBD2 (5 bases). The CDR3 sequence is 15 residues long. V lost 5 bases to trimming and J lost 1 base, with 13 bases between them. The germline CDR1 and CDR2 sequences are SGHTA and FQGTGA.

This clonotype was found a few times. The CDR3 DNA reads TGTGCCAGCAGCTTGAAGCCGGGCGGGTATGGCTACACCTTC. Translated: CASSLKPGGYGYTF. The chain couples TRBV12-3 or TRBV12-4 to TRBJ1-2, with D uncertain. Trimming took off 6 bases at V and 5 bases at J, with 16 bases between the two ends. CDR3 size: 14 residues.

To note about this clonotype: The germline gene is not matched at one end of the junction; a read error may be the cause. V gene TRBV4-3 combines with J gene TRBJ2-1; 7 bases agree with TRBD2. Germline values: CDR1 LGHNA, CDR2 YSLEER. The CDR3 consists of 15 residues. For the CDR3, the DNA is TGCGCCAGCAGCCAAGAGGGGGGGATCTACACTGAGCAGTTCTTC. Its translation: CASSQEGGIYTEQFF.

This clonotype was detected many times. J is TRBJ2-5 and V is TRBV7-2; D tentatively fits TRBD1 or TRBD2 (5 bases each). There are 15 residues in the CDR3. V dropped 3 bases and J dropped 1 base, with 12 bases sitting between them. The V gene's germline CDR1 is SGHTA and CDR2 FQGNSA. DNA of the CDR3: TGTGCCAGCAGCTTTGTGGGGGACCTCCAAGAGACCCAGTACTTC. Amino acid sequence: CASSFVGDLQETQYF.

V is TRBV12-3 or TRBV12-4 and J is TRBJ2-2; D gene ambiguous. The CDR3 runs 15 residues. Deletions cut 3 bases from V and 3 bases from J, with 11 bases between. The CDR3: CASSLRPHDTGELFF. The CDR3 DNA is TGTGCCAGCAGTTTGCGCCCCCATGACACCGGGGAGCTGTTTTTT.

This chain uses TRBV2 with TRBJ2-3; the match to TRBD2 covers 12 bases. Germline V gives CDR1 SNHLY, CDR2 FYNNEI. V was clipped by 6 bases and J by 3 bases; unmatched bases: 7. The CDR3 length is 16 residues. The CDR3 DNA reads as TGTGCCAGCAGGCCCAGACTAGCGGGGGAGACAGATACGCAGTATTTT. Amino acids: CASRPRLAGETDTQYF.

The chain has TRBV20-1 and TRBJ2-7; 7 bases align to TRBD2. Trimming at V came to 5 bases and at J to 1 base, leaving 11 bases not matched to a gene. This CDR3 has 15 residues. The germline V gene encodes CDR1 DFQATT and CDR2 SNEGSKA (reference sequence). The DNA for the CDR3 is TGCAGTGCTGTCCCCGGGACTACTTATTCCTACGAGCAGTACTTC. This sequence encodes CSAVPGTTYSYEQYF.

The V call is TRBV28, the J call TRBJ1-2; a weak D match, TRBD1 (5 bases). The CDR3 is made up of 14 amino acids. From germline, CDR1 is MDHEN and CDR2 SYDVKM. V was shortened by 3 bases and J by 8 bases, with 16 bases between the two germline ends. CDR3: CASSFGFQGGGYTF. The CDR3 nucleotides read TGTGCCAGCAGTTTTGGGTTCCAGGGAGGAGGCTACACCTTC.